This T cell receptor beta chain is from a study of beta chain features in type 1 diabetes. The investigators reverse transcribed all of the isolated RNA, so they sequenced expressed TCRB transcripts. Libraries were prepared by immunoSEQ multiplex PCR; TCRdb keeps only in-frame clonotypes and omits some of them. The sample contains about 210,000 clones, about a tenth of which appear only once. The length of the CDR3 is 15 residues. J was trimmed by 8 bases and V by 4 bases; bases with no gene match: 11. From germline, CDR1 is SEHNR and CDR2 FQNEAQ (reference sequence). The specimen sequenced was central memory CD4+ T cells from blood. This receptor was taken from a young man in good health. The chain couples TRBV7-9 to TRBJ2-1; 7 nucleotides align to TRBD1. In DNA, the CDR3 is TGTGCCAGCAGCTCAGGAGACAGGGCAACCGATGAGCAGTTCTTC. Translation gives CASSSGDRATDEQFF.